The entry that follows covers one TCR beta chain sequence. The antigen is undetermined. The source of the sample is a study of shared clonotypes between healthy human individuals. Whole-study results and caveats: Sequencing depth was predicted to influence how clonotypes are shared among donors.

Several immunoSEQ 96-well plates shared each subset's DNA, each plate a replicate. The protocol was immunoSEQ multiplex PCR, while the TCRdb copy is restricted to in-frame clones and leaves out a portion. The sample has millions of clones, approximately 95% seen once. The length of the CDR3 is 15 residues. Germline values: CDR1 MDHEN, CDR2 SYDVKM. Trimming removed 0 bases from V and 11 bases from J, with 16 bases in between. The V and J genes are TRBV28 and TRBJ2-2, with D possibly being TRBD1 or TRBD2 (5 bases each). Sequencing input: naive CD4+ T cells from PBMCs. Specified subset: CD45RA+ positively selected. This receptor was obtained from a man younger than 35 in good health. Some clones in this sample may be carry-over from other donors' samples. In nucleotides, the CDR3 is TGTGCCAGCAGTTTATGGGGGGTTGGGGTAGCCGAGCTGTTTTTT. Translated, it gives CASSLWGVGVAELFF.